Following are 10 T cell receptor beta chains from one sample sequenced in a study of T-cell memory formation after mild COVID-19. TCRdb reprocessed the 5' RACE reads via MiXCR and lists one record per CDR3 protein. Of roughly 180,000 distinct CDR3 sequences listed, about 18% are singletons. Source material: PBMCs or a T cell subset sorted from them (not recorded which). The receptors come from a man younger than 35 who had mild COVID-19 (a few samples of this study predate the infection). Cell type and time point are not known.

This clonotype was seen many times. The rearrangement links TRBV4-3 to TRBJ2-7, with a weak D call TRBD1 (7 bases). CDR3 length: 16 residues. V was shortened by 4 bases and J by 0 bases, with 16 bases between the two germline ends. The germline V gene has CDR1 LGHNA and CDR2 YSLEER. The CDR3 region is CASSRHAGQLSYEQYF. CDR3 in DNA: TGCGCCAGCAGCCGGCATGCGGGACAGCTCTCCTACGAGCAGTACTTC.

This clonotype came up once. The chain employs TRBV5-6 and TRBJ2-3, with 7 positions matching TRBD1. The CDR3 contains 15 residues. Germline V CDR1 and CDR2: SGHDT, YYEEEE. With V trimmed by 5 bases and J by 6 bases, 12 bases remained unmatched. The CDR3 DNA reads TGTGCCAGCAGTCCGACAGGGTCACACACGGATACGCAGTATTTT. The encoded protein is CASSPTGSHTDTQYF.

This clonotype was found a few times. V and J are TRBV6-1 and TRBJ2-7; D ambiguous. The V end lost 6 bases, the J end lost 2 bases, and 8 bases lay between the germline ends. The germline gives CDR1 MNHNS, CDR2 SASEGT. The CDR3 totals 12 residues. This CDR3 is CASSEMTYEQYV. The CDR3 DNA reads TGTGCCAGCAGCGAGATGACCTACGAGCAGTACGTC.

V usage is TRBV5-1 and J usage is TRBJ1-2; tentatively, D is TRBD1 (6 bases). Between the trimmed V and J ends, which lost 1 base and 8 bases, there was a span of 15 bases. CDR1 SGHRS and CDR2 YFSETQ come from the germline V gene. The CDR3 contains 14 residues. This CDR3 is CASSLPGAMGGYTF. For the CDR3, the DNA is TGCGCCAGCAGCTTGCCGGGGGCGATGGGCGGCTACACCTTC. The full variable domain, with the rest looked up from reference TRBV5-1 and TRBJ1-2, is KAGVTQTPRYLIKTRGQQVTLSCSPISGHRSVSWYQQTPGQGLQFLFEYFSETQRNKGNFPGRFSGRQFSNSRSEMNVSTLELGDSALYLCASSLPGAMGGYTFGSGTRLTVV.

This clonotype was seen a handful of times. The J gene is TRBJ2-5, the V gene TRBV5-1; 12 nucleotides agree with TRBD1. J was trimmed by 4 bases and V by 1 base; bases with no gene match: 11. Germline assignment: CDR1 SGHRS and CDR2 YFSETQ. This CDR3 region has 18 residues. The CDR3 sequence is CASSLRGDRGLVAETQYF. The CDR3 DNA sequence: TGCGCCAGCAGCTTGCGAGGGGACAGGGGGCTTGTCGCAGAGACCCAGTACTTC.

This clonotype was seen a few times. The rearrangement uses TRBV7-2 and TRBJ1-1; no clear D gene. V was shortened by 8 bases and J by 1 base, with 11 bases between the two germline ends. This CDR3 region has 13 residues. Germline CDR1 and CDR2: SGHTA and FQGNSA. CDR3 in DNA: TGTGCCAGCGGAACCGGGAGGAACACTGAAGCTTTCTTT. This gives the protein CASGTGRNTEAFF. Full variable domain (remainder filled in from reference TRBV7-2 and TRBJ1-1): GAGVSQSPSNKVTEKGKDVELRCDPISGHTALYWYRQSLGQGLEFLIYFQGNSAPDKSGLPSDRFSAERTGGSVSTLTIQRTQQEDSAVYLCASGTGRNTEAFFGQGTRLTVV.

The chain is built from TRBV5-1 and TRBJ1-5; a possible D gene is TRBD1 (5 bases). V was pared by 5 bases and J by 6 bases, with 15 bases between. The germline gives CDR1 SGHRS, CDR2 YFSETQ. The CDR3 extends over 14 amino acids. Here the CDR3 reads CASSPWGSPQPQHF. As DNA, the CDR3 is TGCGCCAGCAGTCCCTGGGGGAGTCCTCAGCCCCAGCATTTT. The entire variable domain, with the rest obtained from reference TRBV5-1 and TRBJ1-5, is as follows: KAGVTQTPRYLIKTRGQQVTLSCSPISGHRSVSWYQQTPGQGLQFLFEYFSETQRNKGNFPGRFSGRQFSNSRSEMNVSTLELGDSALYLCASSPWGSPQPQHFGDGTRLSIL.

In its sample, this clonotype was seen a few times. The chain recombines TRBV18 with TRBJ2-7; D gene uncertain. Germline CDR1 KGHSH, CDR2 LQKENI. The CDR3 totals 13 residues. Trimming left V 1 base short and J 2 bases short, with 6 bases between. CDR3 loop: CASSPRAAYEQYF. Here the CDR3 DNA reads TGTGCCAGCTCACCACGGGCAGCCTACGAGCAGTACTTC.

This chain's CDR3 is CSASRTLNTEAFF. Written as DNA, the CDR3 is TGCAGTGCTAGCAGGACTCTGAACACTGAAGCTTTCTTT. The chain recombines TRBV20-1 with TRBJ1-1; D remains unclear. The CDR3 runs 13 residues. Trimming pared 3 bases from V and 0 bases from J, leaving 8 bases between. The germline CDR1 and CDR2 sequences are DFQATT and SNEGSKA (reference sequence).

CDR3 DNA sequence: TGTGCCAGCAGTAGAGGACAAACCTCTGGGGCCAACGTCCTGACTTTC. This translates into CASSRGQTSGANVLTF. J is TRBJ2-6 and V is TRBV7-6, with D tentatively TRBD1 (5 bases). The CDR3 length is 16 residues. V lost 6 bases and J lost 0, with 12 bases in between. Per the germline V gene, CDR1 is SGHVS and CDR2 is FNYEAQ.